The clone carrying this T cell receptor (beta chain) came up a few times. Its target is unknown. A second PCR, run for 7 to 11 cycles, used a sample-barcoded 5' primer plus a J-beta primer mix. Using its own MiXCR run on the 5' RACE reads, TCRdb lists one record per CDR3 protein. Of about 640,000 distinct CDR3 sequences listed, 58% are singletons. The CDR3 loop spans 15 amino acids. Deletions cut 0 bases from V and 4 bases from J, with 10 bases between. The germline CDR1 and CDR2 sequences are SGHTA and FQGTGA. Approximately 9.4 milliliters was the volume of peripheral blood drawn from each donor. These data are taken from a study of blood T cells in healthy people across ages. General study findings and limits: The recorded TCR beta diversity per million T cells decreased in a roughly linear manner with age.

The chain has TRBV7-3 and TRBJ2-1; unclear D gene. Sample: blood. The origin of this receptor is a man in his fifties or sixties in good health. As DNA, the CDR3 is TGTGCCAGCAGCTTAACGATCGCCAGGTACAATGAGCAGTTCTTC. Translated: CASSLTIARYNEQFF.